The clone carrying this T cell receptor (beta chain) came up a few times. Its antigen is unknown. A second PCR of 7 to 11 cycles used a sample-barcoded 5' primer and a J-beta primer mix. Using its own MiXCR run on the 5' RACE reads, TCRdb lists one record per CDR3 protein. The sample lists some 1,500,000 distinct CDR3 sequences, 42% occurring once. This entry comes from a study of blood T cells in healthy people across ages. The CDR3 extends over 15 amino acids. Germline CDR1 and CDR2: SGHAT and FQDESV (reference sequence). Trimming removed 5 bases from V and 7 bases from J, with 15 bases in between. Regarding the study as a whole: For the donors, CMV status was unknown and possibly confounded expanded clonotype changes. Long-lived donors carried more naive CD4+ cells and greater diversity than aged donors.

The donors, healthy Caucasians from Russia, were aged about 6 to 95. V is TRBV11-1 and J is TRBJ1-6; D call uncertain. This TCR was recovered from a woman aged 18-30 years in good health. The sequenced material came from blood. This chain's CDR3 is CASSQHGLGNSPLHF. As DNA, the CDR3 is TGTGCCAGCAGCCAACACGGACTCGGGAATTCACCCCTCCACTTT.